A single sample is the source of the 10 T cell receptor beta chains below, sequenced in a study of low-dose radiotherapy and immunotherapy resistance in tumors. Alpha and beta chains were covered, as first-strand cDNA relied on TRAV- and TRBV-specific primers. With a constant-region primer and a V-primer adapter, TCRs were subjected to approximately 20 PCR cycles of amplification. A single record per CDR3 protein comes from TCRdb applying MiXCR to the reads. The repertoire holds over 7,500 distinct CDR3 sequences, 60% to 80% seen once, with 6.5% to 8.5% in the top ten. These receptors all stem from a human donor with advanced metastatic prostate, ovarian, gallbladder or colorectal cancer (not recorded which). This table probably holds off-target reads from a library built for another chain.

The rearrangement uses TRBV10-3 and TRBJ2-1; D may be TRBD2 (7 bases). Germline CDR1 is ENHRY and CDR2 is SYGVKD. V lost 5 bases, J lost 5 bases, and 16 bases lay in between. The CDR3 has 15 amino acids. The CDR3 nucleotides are TGTGCCATCAGTCGACTGGCGGGGGCTAACAATGAGCAGTTCTTC. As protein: CAISRLAGANNEQFF.

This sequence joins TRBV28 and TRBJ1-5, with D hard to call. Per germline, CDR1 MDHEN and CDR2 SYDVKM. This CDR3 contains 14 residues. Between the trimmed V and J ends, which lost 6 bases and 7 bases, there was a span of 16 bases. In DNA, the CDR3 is TGTGCCAGCAGCCCCGGGCCTTATGGACAGCCCCAGCATTTT. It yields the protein CASSPGPYGQPQHF.

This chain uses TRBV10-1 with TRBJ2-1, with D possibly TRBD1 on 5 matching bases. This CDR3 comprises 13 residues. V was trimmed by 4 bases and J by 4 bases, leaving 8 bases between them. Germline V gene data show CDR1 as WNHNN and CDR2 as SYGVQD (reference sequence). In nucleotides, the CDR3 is TGCGCCAGCAGTGTCGACAGTTACAATGAGCAGTTCTTC. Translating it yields CASSVDSYNEQFF.

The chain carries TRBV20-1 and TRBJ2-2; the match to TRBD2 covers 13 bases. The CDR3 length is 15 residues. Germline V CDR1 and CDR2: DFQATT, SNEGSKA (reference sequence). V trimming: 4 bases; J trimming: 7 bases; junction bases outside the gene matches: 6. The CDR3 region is CSAKTGTSGIGELFF. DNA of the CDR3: TGCAGTGCTAAAACCGGGACTAGCGGGATCGGGGAGCTGTTTTTT.

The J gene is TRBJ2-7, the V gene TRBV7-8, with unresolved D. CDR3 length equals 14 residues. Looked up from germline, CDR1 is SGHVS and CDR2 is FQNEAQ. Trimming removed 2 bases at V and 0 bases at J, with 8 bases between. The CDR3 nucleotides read TGTGCCAGCAGCTTATTTGAGAGCTCCTACGAGCAGTACTTC. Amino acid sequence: CASSLFESSYEQYF.

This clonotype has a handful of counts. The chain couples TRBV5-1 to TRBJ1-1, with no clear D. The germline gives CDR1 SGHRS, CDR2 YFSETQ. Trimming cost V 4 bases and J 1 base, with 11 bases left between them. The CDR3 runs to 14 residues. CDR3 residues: CASSAKVENTEAFF. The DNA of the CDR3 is TGCGCCAGCAGCGCCAAAGTAGAGAACACTGAAGCTTTCTTT.

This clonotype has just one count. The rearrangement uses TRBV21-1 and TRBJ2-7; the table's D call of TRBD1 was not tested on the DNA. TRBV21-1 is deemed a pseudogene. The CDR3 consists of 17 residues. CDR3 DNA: TGTGCCAGCAGCAAAGAGGTGGGGCAGGGGGAGACCTACGAGCAGTACTTC. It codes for CASSKEVGQGETYEQYF.

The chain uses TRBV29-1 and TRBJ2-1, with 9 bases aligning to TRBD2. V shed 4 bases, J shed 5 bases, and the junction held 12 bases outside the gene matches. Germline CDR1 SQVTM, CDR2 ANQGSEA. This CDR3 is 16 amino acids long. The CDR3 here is CSVGGSVAGVNNEQFF. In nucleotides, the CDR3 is TGCAGCGTTGGGGGGTCGGTAGCGGGAGTGAACAATGAGCAGTTCTTC.

For the CDR3, the DNA is TGCGCCAGCAGCCCCCAGGGACGAATGACTAGCGGGAGATACCGGGGCTCCTACAATGAGCAGTTCTTC. Protein: CASSPQGRMTSGRYRGSYNEQFF. V and J are TRBV4-3 and TRBJ2-1; TRBD2 matches 12 bases. This CDR3 has 23 amino acids. After removal of 4 bases from V and 0 bases from J, the junction contained 22 bases not matched to a gene. CDR1 and CDR2 (germline): LGHNA, YSLEER.

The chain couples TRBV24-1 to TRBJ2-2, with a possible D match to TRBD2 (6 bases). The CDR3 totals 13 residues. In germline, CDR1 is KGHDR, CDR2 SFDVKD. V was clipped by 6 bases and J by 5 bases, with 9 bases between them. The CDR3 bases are TGTGCCACCAGTTGGGGAGGTACCGGGGAGCTGTTTTTT. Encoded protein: CATSWGGTGELFF.